This T cell receptor (beta chain) was sequenced in a study of blood T cell repertoires in COVID-19. In the original workflow: Estimates of nucleated cell counts were drawn from the amplification of reference gene primers. Sequenced by immunoSEQ multiplex PCR; TCRdb stores in-frame clones only, minus some. V and J calls and clone size follow that table, whereas D and trimming were derived from the DNA. The data contain 150,000 to 160,000 clones, approximately 78% of them singletons. From germline, CDR1 is SGHNT and CDR2 YYREEE (reference sequence). The trim removed 4 bases at V and 3 bases at J, leaving 3 bases unmatched. CDR3 length: 14 residues.

The chain is built from TRBV5-4 and TRBJ1-4; TRBD1 agrees at 7 bases. The TCR originated in an elderly man with acute or convalescent COVID-19. Sequences were obtained from peripheral blood. CDR3 region: CASSPQGSNEKLFF. The DNA of the CDR3 is TGTGCCAGCAGCCCACAGGGGTCTAATGAAAAACTGTTTTTT.